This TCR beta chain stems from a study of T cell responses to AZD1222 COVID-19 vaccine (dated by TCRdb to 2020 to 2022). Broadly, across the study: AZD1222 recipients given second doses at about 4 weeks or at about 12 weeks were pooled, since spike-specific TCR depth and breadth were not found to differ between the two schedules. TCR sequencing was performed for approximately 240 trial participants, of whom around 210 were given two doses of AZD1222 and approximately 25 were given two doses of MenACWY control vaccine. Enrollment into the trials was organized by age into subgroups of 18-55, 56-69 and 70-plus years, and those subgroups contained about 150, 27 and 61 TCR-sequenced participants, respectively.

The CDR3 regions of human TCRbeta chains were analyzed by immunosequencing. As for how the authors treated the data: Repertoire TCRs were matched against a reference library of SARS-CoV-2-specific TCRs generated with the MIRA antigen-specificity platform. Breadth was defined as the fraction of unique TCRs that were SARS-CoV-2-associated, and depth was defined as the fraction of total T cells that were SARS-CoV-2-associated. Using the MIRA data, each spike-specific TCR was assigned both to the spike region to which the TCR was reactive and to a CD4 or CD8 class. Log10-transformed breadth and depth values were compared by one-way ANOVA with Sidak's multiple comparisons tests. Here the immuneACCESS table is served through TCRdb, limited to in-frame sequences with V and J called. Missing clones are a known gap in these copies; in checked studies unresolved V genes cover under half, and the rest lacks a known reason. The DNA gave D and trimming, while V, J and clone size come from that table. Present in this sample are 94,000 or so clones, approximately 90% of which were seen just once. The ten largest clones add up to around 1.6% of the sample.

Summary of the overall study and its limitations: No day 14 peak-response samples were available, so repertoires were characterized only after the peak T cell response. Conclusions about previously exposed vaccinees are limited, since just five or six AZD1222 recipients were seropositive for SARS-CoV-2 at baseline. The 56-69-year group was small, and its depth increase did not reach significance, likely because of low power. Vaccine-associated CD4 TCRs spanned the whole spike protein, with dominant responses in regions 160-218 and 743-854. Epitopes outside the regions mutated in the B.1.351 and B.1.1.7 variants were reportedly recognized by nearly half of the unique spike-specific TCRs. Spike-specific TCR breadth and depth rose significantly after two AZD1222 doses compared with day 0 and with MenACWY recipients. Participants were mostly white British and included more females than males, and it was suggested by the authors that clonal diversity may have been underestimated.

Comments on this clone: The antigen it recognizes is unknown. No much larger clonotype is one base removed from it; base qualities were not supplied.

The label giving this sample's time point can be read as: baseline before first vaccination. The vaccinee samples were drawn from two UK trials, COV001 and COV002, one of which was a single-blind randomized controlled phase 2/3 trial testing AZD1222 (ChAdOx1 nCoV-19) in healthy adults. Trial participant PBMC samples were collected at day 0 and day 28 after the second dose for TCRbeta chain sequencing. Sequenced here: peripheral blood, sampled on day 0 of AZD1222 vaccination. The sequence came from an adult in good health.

CDR3 region: CASSNRDSPSEQYF. The sequenced DNA: TGTGCCAGTAGTAACCGGGACAGTCCCTCCGAGCAGTACTTC. This chain is built from TRBV19 and TRBJ2-7, with TRBD1 identical over 7 junction bases. Sequences LNHDA (CDR1) and SQIVND (CDR2) are obtained from the germline V gene (reference sequence). V loses 4 bases at its end and J loses 6 bases; junction bases beyond the gene matches: 9. The CDR3 sequence holds 14 residues, the cysteine and phenylalanine included. CDR3 DNA only is kept here, 42 bases in frame from base 1.